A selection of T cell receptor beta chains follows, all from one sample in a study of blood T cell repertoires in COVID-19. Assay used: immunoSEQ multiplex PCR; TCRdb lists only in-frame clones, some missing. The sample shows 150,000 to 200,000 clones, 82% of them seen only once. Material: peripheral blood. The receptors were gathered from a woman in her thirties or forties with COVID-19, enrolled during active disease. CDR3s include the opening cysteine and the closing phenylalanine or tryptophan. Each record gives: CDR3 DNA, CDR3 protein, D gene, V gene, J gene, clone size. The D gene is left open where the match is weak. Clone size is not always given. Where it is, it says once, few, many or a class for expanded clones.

DNA: TGTGCCAGCGCCACAGCCGAAAAACTGTTTTTT; CDR3: CASATAEKLFF; D: -; V: TRBV19; J: TRBJ1-4; size: -
DNA: TGTGCCAGCACCCTGGCCCAAGAGACCCAGTACTTC; CDR3: CASTLAQETQYF; D: -; V: TRBV5-5; J: TRBJ2-5; size: -
DNA: TGTGCCAGCCGGAGGGGCACCACAGATACGCAGTATTTT; CDR3: CASRRGTTDTQYF; D: -; V: TRBV2; J: TRBJ2-3; size: few
DNA: TGTGCCAGCAGCCGGCGGGTGAACACCGGGGAGCTGTTTTTT; CDR3: CASSRRVNTGELFF; D: -; V: TRBV3-1/TRBV3-2; J: TRBJ2-2; size: -
DNA: TGCGCCAGCAGTGAGTCGACTCTGGCGGGAGGGCCTTATGAGCAGTACTTC; CDR3: CASSESTLAGGPYEQYF; D: TRBD2; V: TRBV10-2; J: TRBJ2-7; size: once
DNA: TGTGCCAGCAGCCAGGGACTAGCGGGAGTAAGGAACAATGAGCAGTTCTTC; CDR3: CASSQGLAGVRNNEQFF; D: TRBD2; V: TRBV5-4; J: TRBJ2-1; size: -
DNA: TGTGCCAGCAGACAGGGTCGCGAGACCCAGTACTTC; CDR3: CASRQGRETQYF; D: -; V: TRBV28; J: TRBJ2-5; size: -
DNA: TGTGCCACCAGCAGAGATAGGGACAGTTCACCCCTCCACTTT; CDR3: CATSRDRDSSPLHF; D: TRBD1; V: TRBV15; J: TRBJ1-6; size: -
DNA: TGCGCCAGCAGCTTGGGTCTCAGTTCCTACGAGCAGTACTTC; CDR3: CASSLGLSSYEQYF; D: -; V: TRBV5-1; J: TRBJ2-7; size: few
DNA: TGTGCCAGCAGCCCGACAGGTTCGGAGACCCAGTACTTC; CDR3: CASSPTGSETQYF; D: -; V: TRBV7-3; J: TRBJ2-5; size: once
DNA: TGTGCCAGCAGCGTAGCGGACAGTACCTATGGCTACACCTTC; CDR3: CASSVADSTYGYTF; D: -; V: TRBV9; J: TRBJ1-2; size: once
DNA: TGTGCCAGCAGTGAAGTTGGTCAACTGCAGGGAGATACGCAGTATTTT; CDR3: CASSEVGQLQGDTQYF; D: -; V: TRBV25-1; J: TRBJ2-3; size: -
DNA: TGTGCCAGCAGTGAACGGGATGGCTACACCTTC; CDR3: CASSERDGYTF; D: -; V: TRBV6-1; J: TRBJ1-2; size: few
DNA: TGTGCCACCAGTGCCACGGGACAGGGCCTCAATCAGCCCCAGCATTTT; CDR3: CATSATGQGLNQPQHF; D: TRBD1; V: TRBV24-1; J: TRBJ1-5; size: -
DNA: TGTGCCAGCAGCTTAGATTCGGCGGGAGCCTACAATGAGCAGTTCTTC; CDR3: CASSLDSAGAYNEQFF; D: TRBD2; V: TRBV7-9; J: TRBJ2-1; size: -
DNA: TGCGCCAGCAGCATGGGGGACTTCGCCCCGAGGGACAATGAGCAGTTCTTC; CDR3: CASSMGDFAPRDNEQFF; D: -; V: TRBV10-1; J: TRBJ2-1; size: -
DNA: TGTGCCAGCAGCTTATCGAGCTACAATGAGCAGTTCTTC; CDR3: CASSLSSYNEQFF; D: -; V: TRBV7-6; J: TRBJ2-1; size: -
DNA: TGTGCCAGCAGCTTATTAGCGGGAGTTGGGGAGACCCAGTACTTC; CDR3: CASSLLAGVGETQYF; D: TRBD2; V: TRBV7-9; J: TRBJ2-5; size: -
DNA: TGCGCCAGCAGCCAGGGGCGCGGGAGGGAAGCCTACGAGCAGTACTTC; CDR3: CASSQGRGREAYEQYF; D: TRBD2; V: TRBV4-1; J: TRBJ2-7; size: -
DNA: TGCGCCCTAACTAGCACAGATACGCAGTATTTT; CDR3: CALTSTDTQYF; D: -; V: TRBV20-1; J: TRBJ2-3; size: -